This T cell receptor beta chain is drawn from a study of shared clonotypes between healthy human individuals. Study overall: Ranging from 18 to 49 in age, donors were a couple of women and a few men. General study findings and limits: Investigators collected only blood, and repertoires in tissues likely differ.

Study donors comprised healthy, HIV-negative adults devoid of recent acute infection or vaccination. V was cut by 4 bases and J by 4 bases, with 13 bases left in between. This CDR3 has 14 residues. Per germline, CDR1 SGHVS and CDR2 FNYEAQ. This clone was detected only once. Its antigen is undetermined. The authors split each subset's genomic DNA evenly across several immunoSEQ plates. Assay: immunoSEQ multiplex PCR; the TCRdb copy retains only in-frame clones and omits some. The repertoire consists of more than 900,000 clones, with about four fifths occurring once and the leading ten covering 0.55% to 0.7%.

The sequenced material came from memory CD4+ T cells from PBMCs. Noted subset: CD45RA-negative fraction. The clonotype comes from a man aged 18 to 29 in good health. Some clones in this sample may be carry-over from other donors' samples. The rearrangement joins TRBV7-6 to TRBJ2-5; no clear D gene. The CDR3 nucleotides read TGTGCCAGCAGCTCGCCCGTCCACGGAGAGACCCAGTACTTC. Its translation: CASSSPVHGETQYF.